These 5 T cell receptor beta chains share one sample of origin, sequenced in a study of blood T cell repertoires in COVID-19. The repertoire was sequenced with immunoSEQ multiplex PCR; TCRdb's copy has only in-frame clones and lacks some. The top ten hold roughly 2.6% of the sample, which has 200,000 to 250,000 clones, approximately 90% seen once. The specimen sequenced was peripheral blood. These receptors originate from a man aged 25-45 years with COVID-19, enrolled during active disease.

The chain has TRBV7-9 and TRBJ2-3; 15 nucleotides line up with TRBD2. The CDR3 extends over 18 amino acids. V gave up 5 bases and J gave up 2 bases; unmatched junction bases: 8. Germline V CDR1 and CDR2: SEHNR, FQNEAQ (reference sequence). CDR3 amino acids: CASSHGLAGGPVTDTQYF. CDR3 bases: TGTGCCAGCAGCCACGGACTAGCGGGAGGGCCGGTCACAGATACGCAGTATTTT.

The genes are TRBV5-1 and TRBJ2-7; a possible D gene is TRBD2 (6 bases). The length of the CDR3 is 13 residues. V lost 3 bases and J lost 4, with 11 bases in between. Germline lookup yields CDR1 SGHRS and CDR2 YFSETQ. CDR3 bases: TGCGCCAGCAGCTGGGGGGTGGCTTACGAGCAGTACTTC. This encodes CASSWGVAYEQYF. Looking up the rest from reference TRBV5-1 and TRBJ2-7 gives the full variable domain: KAGVTQTPRYLIKTRGQQVTLSCSPISGHRSVSWYQQTPGQGLQFLFEYFSETQRNKGNFPGRFSGRQFSNSRSEMNVSTLELGDSALYLCASSWGVAYEQYFGPGTRLTVT.

J is TRBJ1-5 and V is TRBV18; 9 bases agree with TRBD1. The CDR3 has 18 amino acids. Germline loops: CDR1 KGHSH, CDR2 LQKENI. With 5 bases clipped from V and 3 bases from J, the junction kept 14 bases outside the gene matches. CDR3 sequence: CASSTLRSGTGNNQPQHF. The CDR3 nucleotides read TGTGCCAGCTCAACGCTGAGATCCGGGACAGGGAACAATCAGCCCCAGCATTTT.

This clone was seen a handful of times. J is TRBJ1-2 and V is TRBV5-1, with a weak D call TRBD1 (6 bases). CDR1 is SGHRS and CDR2 is YFSETQ in the germline V gene. Trimming removed 3 bases from V and 7 bases from J, with 22 bases in between. The CDR3 consists of 16 residues. Here the CDR3 reads CASSSIRDTERVGYTF. In nucleotides, the CDR3 is TGCGCCAGCAGCTCCATCCGGGACACCGAGCGAGTTGGCTACACCTTC.

The rearrangement links TRBV28 to TRBJ2-7; tentatively, D is TRBD1 (6 bases). The CDR3 loop spans 15 amino acids. Between the trimmed V and J ends, which lost 5 bases and 3 bases, there was a span of 17 bases. Germline CDR1 MDHEN, CDR2 SYDVKM. The CDR3: CASSRGIGTRYEQYF. The DNA of the CDR3 is TGTGCCAGCAGTCGAGGGATCGGGACACGCTACGAGCAGTACTTC.